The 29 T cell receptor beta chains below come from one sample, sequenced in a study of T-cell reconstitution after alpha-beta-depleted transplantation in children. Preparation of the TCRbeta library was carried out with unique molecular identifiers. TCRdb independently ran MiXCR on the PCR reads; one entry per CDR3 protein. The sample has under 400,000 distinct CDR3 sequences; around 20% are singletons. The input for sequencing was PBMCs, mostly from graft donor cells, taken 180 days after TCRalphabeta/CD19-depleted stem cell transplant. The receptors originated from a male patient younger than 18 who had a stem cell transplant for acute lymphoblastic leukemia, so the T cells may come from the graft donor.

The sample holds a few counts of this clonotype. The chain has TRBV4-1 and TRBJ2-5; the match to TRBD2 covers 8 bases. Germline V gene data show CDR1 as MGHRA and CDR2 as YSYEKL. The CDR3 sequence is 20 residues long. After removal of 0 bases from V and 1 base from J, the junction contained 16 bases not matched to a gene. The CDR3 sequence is CASSQEMGIGLALSQETQYF. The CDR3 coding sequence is TGCGCCAGCAGCCAAGAGATGGGGATCGGACTAGCTCTTTCCCAAGAGACCCAGTACTTC.

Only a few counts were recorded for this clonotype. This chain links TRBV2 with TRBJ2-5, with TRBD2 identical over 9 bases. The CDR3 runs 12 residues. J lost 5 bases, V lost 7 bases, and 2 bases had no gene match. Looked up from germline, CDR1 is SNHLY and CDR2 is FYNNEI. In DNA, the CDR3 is TGTGCCAGCACGGGACTAGCTGAGACCCAGTACTTC. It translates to CASTGLAETQYF.

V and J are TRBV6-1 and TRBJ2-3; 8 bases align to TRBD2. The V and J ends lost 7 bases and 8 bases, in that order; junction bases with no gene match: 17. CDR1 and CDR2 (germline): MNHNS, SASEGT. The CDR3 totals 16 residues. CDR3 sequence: CASTSHGREGRGTQYF. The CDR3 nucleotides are TGTGCCAGCACCTCCCATGGCCGGGAGGGCCGGGGTACGCAGTATTTT.

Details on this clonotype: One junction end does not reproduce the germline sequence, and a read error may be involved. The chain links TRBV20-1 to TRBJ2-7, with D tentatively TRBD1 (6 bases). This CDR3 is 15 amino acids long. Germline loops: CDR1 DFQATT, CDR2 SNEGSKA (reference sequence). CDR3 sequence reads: CRASSPQGLSYEQYF. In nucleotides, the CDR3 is TGCAGGGCTAGTTCCCCGCAGGGGTTATCCTACGAGCAGTACTTC.

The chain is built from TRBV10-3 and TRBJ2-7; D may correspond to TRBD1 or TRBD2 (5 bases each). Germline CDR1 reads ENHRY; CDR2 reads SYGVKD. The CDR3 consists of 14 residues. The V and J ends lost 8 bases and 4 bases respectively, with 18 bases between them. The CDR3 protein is CAIRGPSVSYEQYF. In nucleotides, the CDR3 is TGTGCCATCCGGGGACCGTCGGTTTCTTACGAGCAGTACTTC.

The CDR3 DNA follows: TGCGCCAGCAGCTTGGAGGGCAGGGGAAGAAATGGCTACACCTTC. This translates into CASSLEGRGRNGYTF. The chain recombines TRBV5-1 with TRBJ1-2, with D maybe TRBD1 (6 bases). The germline V gene encodes CDR1 SGHRS and CDR2 YFSETQ. The CDR3 spans 15 residues. The germline V and J ends were trimmed by 0 bases and 6 bases, with 15 bases remaining between them. The complete variable domain, with remaining parts taken from reference TRBV5-1 and TRBJ1-2, reads KAGVTQTPRYLIKTRGQQVTLSCSPISGHRSVSWYQQTPGQGLQFLFEYFSETQRNKGNFPGRFSGRQFSNSRSEMNVSTLELGDSALYLCASSLEGRGRNGYTFGSGTRLTVV.

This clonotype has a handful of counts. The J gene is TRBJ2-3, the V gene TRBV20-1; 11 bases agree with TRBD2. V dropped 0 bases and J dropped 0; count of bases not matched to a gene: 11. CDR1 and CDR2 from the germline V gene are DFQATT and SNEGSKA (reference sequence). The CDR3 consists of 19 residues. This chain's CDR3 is CSARDSRPASGGSTDTQYF. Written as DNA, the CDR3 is TGCAGTGCTAGAGATTCCCGCCCGGCTAGCGGGGGGAGCACAGATACGCAGTATTTT.

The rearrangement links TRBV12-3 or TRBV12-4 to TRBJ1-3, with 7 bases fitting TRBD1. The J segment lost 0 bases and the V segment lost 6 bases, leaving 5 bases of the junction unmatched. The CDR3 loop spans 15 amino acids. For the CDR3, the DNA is TGTGCCAGCAGCCCCCGGACAGGCTCTGGAAACACCATATATTTT. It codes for CASSPRTGSGNTIYF.

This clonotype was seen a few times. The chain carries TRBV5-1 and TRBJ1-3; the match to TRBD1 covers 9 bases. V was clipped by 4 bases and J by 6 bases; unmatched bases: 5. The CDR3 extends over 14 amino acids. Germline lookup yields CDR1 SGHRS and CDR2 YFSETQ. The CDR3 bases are TGCGCCAGCAGCCCCGGACAGGGGCTAAACACCATATATTTT. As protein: CASSPGQGLNTIYF.

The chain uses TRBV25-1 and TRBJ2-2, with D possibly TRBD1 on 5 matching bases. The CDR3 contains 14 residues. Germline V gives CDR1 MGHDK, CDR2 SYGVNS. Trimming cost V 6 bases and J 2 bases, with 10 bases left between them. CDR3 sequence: CASSPGINTGELFF. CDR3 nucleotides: TGTGCCAGCAGCCCAGGGATTAACACCGGGGAGCTGTTTTTT.

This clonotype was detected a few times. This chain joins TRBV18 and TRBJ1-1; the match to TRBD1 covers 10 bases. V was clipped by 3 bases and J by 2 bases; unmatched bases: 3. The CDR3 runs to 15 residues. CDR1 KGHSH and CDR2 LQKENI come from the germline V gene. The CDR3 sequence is CASSPDRGSNTEAFF. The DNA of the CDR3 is TGTGCCAGCTCACCGGACAGGGGGTCTAACACTGAAGCTTTCTTT.

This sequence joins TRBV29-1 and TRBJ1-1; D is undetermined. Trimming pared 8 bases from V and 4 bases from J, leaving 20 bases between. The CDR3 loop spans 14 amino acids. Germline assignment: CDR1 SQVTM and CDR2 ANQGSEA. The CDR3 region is CSLKYGVMSTEAFF. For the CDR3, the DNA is TGCAGCCTCAAGTACGGGGTAATGAGCACTGAAGCTTTCTTT.

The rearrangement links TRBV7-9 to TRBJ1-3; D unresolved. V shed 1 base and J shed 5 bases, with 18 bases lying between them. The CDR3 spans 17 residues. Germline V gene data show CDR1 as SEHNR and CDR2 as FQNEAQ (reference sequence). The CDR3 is CASSLEAVVLARNTIYF. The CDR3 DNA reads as TGTGCCAGCAGCTTAGAAGCCGTAGTTCTCGCCCGAAACACCATATATTTT. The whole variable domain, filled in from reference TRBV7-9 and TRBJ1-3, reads DTGVSQNPRHKITKRGQNVTFRCDPISEHNRLYWYRQTLGQGPEFLTYFQNEAQLEKSRLLSDRFSAERPKGSFSTLEIQRTEQGDSAMYLCASSLEAVVLARNTIYFGEGSWLTVV.

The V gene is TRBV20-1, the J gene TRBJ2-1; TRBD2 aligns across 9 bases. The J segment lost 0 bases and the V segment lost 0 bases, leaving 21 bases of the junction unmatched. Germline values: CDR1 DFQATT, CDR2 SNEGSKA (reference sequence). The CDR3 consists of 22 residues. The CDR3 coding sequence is TGCAGTGCTAGAGATCTCGCCACCGTAGATGGCGGGAGGGCCGACTCCTACAATGAGCAGTTCTTC. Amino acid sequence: CSARDLATVDGGRADSYNEQFF.

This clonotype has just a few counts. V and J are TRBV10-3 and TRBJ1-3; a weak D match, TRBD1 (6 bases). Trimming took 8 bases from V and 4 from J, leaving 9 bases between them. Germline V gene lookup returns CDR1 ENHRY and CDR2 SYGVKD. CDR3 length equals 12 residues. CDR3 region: CAIQTGGNTIYF. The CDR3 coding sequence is TGTGCCATCCAGACAGGAGGAAACACCATATATTTT.

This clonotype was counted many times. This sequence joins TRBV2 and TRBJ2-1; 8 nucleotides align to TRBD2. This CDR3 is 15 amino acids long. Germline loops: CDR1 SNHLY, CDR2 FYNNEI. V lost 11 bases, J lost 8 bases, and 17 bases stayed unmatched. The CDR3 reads CAQPLGSGRGDEQFF. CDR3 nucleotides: TGTGCCCAACCCCTCGGAAGCGGGAGAGGCGATGAGCAGTTCTTC.

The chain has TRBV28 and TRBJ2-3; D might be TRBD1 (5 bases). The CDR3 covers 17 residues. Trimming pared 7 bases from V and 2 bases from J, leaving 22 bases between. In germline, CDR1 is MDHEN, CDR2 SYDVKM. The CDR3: CASTPGDSPLVTDTQYF. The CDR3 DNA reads TGTGCCAGCACCCCGGGCGACAGTCCTCTGGTCACAGATACGCAGTATTTT.

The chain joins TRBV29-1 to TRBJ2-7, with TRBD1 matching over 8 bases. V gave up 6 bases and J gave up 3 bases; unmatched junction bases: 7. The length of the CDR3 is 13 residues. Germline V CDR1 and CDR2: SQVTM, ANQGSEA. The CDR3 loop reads CSVSTGEVYEQYF. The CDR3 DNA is TGCAGCGTGTCGACAGGGGAGGTCTACGAGCAGTACTTC.

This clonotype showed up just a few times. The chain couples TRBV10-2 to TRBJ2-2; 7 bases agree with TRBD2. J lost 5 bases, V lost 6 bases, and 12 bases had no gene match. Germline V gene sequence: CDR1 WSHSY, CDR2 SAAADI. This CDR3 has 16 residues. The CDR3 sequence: CASSRSGGSWTGELFF. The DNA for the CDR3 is TGCGCCAGCAGCCGCTCTGGCGGGAGTTGGACCGGGGAGCTGTTTTTT.

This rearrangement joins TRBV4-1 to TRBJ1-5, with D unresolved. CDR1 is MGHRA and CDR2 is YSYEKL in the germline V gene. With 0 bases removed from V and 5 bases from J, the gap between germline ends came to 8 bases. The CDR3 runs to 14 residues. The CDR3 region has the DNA TGCGCCAGCAGCCAAGATATGGGGTATCAGCCCCAGCATTTT. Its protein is CASSQDMGYQPQHF.

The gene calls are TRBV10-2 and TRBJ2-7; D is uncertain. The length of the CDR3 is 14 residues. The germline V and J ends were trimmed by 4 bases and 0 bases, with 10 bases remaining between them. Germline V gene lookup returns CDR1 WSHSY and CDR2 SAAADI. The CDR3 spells CASSAAVSSYEQYF. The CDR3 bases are TGCGCCAGCAGTGCGGCCGTGAGCTCCTACGAGCAGTACTTC.

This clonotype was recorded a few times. The CDR3 here is CASSYHDPGTGELSPYEQYF. Here the CDR3 DNA reads TGTGCCAGCAGTTACCACGATCCCGGGACAGGGGAATTGAGTCCCTACGAGCAGTACTTC. The rearrangement joins TRBV6-2 or TRBV6-3 to TRBJ2-7; 10 positions agree with TRBD1. Germline V gives CDR1 MNHEY, CDR2 SVGEGT. This CDR3 comprises 20 residues. V lost 2 bases to trimming and J lost 2 bases; unmatched junction nucleotides: 18.

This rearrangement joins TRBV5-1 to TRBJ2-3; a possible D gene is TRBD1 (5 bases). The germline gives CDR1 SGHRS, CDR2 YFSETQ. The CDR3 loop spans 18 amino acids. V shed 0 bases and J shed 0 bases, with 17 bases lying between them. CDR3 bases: TGCGCCAGCAGCTTGGCCAGGGCCAACCCTCTTAGCACAGATACGCAGTATTTT. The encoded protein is CASSLARANPLSTDTQYF.

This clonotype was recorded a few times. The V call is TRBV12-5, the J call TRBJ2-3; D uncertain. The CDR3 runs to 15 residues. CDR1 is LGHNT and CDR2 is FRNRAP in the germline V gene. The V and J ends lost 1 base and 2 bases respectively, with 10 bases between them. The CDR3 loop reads CASGLGALPTDTQYF. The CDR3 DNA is TGTGCTAGTGGTTTGGGAGCCCTACCCACAGATACGCAGTATTTT.

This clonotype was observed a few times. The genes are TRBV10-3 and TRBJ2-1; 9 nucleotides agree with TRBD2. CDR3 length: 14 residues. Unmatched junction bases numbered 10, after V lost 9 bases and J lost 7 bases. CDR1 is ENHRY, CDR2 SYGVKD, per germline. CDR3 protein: CAISRREGQNEQFF. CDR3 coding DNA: TGTGCCATATCCCGGCGGGAGGGCCAGAATGAGCAGTTCTTC.

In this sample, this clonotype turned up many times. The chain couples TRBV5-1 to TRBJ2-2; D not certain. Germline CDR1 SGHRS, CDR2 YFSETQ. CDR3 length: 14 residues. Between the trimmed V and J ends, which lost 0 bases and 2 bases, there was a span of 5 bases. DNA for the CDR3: TGCGCCAGCAGCTTGGCCGATAACACCGGGGAGCTGTTTTTT. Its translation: CASSLADNTGELFF. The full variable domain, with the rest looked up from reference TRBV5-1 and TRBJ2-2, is KAGVTQTPRYLIKTRGQQVTLSCSPISGHRSVSWYQQTPGQGLQFLFEYFSETQRNKGNFPGRFSGRQFSNSRSEMNVSTLELGDSALYLCASSLADNTGELFFGEGSRLTVL.

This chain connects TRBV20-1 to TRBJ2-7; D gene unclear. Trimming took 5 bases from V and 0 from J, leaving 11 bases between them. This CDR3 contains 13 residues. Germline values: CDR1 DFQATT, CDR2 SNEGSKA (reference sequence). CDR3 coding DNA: TGCAGTGCTGTGGACCTAGACTCCTACGAGCAGTACTTC. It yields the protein CSAVDLDSYEQYF.

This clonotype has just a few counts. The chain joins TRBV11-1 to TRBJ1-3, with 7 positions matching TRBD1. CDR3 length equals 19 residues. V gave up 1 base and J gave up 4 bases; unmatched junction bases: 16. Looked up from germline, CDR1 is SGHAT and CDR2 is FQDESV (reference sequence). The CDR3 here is CASSLVFPTGASSGNTIYF. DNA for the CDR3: TGTGCCAGCAGCTTAGTTTTCCCAACAGGGGCCTCGTCCGGAAACACCATATATTTT.

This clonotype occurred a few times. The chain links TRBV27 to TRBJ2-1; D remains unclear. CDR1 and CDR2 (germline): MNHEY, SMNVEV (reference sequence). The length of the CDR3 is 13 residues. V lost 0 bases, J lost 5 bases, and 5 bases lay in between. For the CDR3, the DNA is TGTGCCAGCAGTTTATCTGTAGACAATGAGCAGTTCTTC. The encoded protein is CASSLSVDNEQFF.